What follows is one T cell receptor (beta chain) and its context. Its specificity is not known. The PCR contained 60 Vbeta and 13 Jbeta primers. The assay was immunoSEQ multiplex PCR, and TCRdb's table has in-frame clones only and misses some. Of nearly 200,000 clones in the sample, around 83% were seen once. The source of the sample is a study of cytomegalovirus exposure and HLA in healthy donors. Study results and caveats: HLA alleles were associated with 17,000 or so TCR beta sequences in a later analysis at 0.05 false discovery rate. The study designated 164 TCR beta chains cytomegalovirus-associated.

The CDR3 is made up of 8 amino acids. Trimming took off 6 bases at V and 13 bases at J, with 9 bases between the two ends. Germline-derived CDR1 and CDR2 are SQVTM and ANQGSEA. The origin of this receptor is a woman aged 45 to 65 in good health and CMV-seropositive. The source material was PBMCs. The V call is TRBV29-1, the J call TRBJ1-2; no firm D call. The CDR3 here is CSVGPFTF. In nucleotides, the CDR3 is TGCAGCGTGGGCCCCTTCACCTTC.